This T cell receptor beta chain was captured in a study of technical replicates of blood from several donors. Germline-derived CDR1 and CDR2 are MGHRA and YSYEKL. V gave up 5 bases and J gave up 4 bases; unmatched junction bases: 8. This CDR3 spans 14 amino acids. The method was immunoSEQ multiplex PCR; TCRdb's version includes in-frame clones alone and lacks a portion of them. Of tens of thousands of clones listed, 91% are singletons. This chain links TRBV4-1 with TRBJ2-7; 7 bases fit TRBD1. Specimen: PBMCs. The sequence derives from a human donor in good health. Some clones in this sample may be carry-over from other donors' samples. Here the CDR3 reads CASSTPTGPYEQYF. The CDR3 DNA reads TGCGCCAGCAGCACCCCGACAGGGCCATACGAGCAGTACTTC.